This entry lists 4 T cell receptor beta chains sequenced from one sample in a study of shared clonotypes between healthy human individuals. This table comes from immunoSEQ multiplex PCR, and its TCRdb copy is limited to in-frame clones, with some not included. The data hold some 2.1 million clones, with 85% to 95% observed a single time. Sequenced sample: naive CD4+ T cells sorted from blood. Subset of the sample: CD45RA+ positively selected. These receptors originate from a man aged 18 to 29 in good health.

A note on this clone: Other DNA variants within this sample encode the same CDR3. The rearrangement joins TRBV18 to TRBJ2-5; unclear D gene. In germline, CDR1 is KGHSH, CDR2 LQKENI. The CDR3 contains 14 residues. V lost 2 bases and J 1 base, leaving 8 bases between the germline ends. The CDR3 spells CASSPVPAQETQYF. CDR3 nucleotide sequence: TGTGCCAGCTCACCAGTTCCTGCCCAAGAGACCCAGTACTTC.

CDR3 coding DNA: TGTGCCAGCTCGTATGCGTCGGCAGATACGCAGTATTTT. Its protein product is CASSYASADTQYF. This sequence joins TRBV18 and TRBJ2-3; D is unclear. The CDR3 consists of 13 residues. Germline V gives CDR1 KGHSH, CDR2 LQKENI. Trimming pared 6 bases from V and 4 bases from J, leaving 11 bases between. The full variable domain, its missing parts supplied by reference TRBV18 and TRBJ2-3, is NAGVMQNPRHLVRRRGQEARLRCSPMKGHSHVYWYRQLPEEGLKFMVYLQKENIIDESGMPKERFSAEFPKEGPSILRIQQVVRGDSAAYFCASSYASADTQYFGPGTRLTVL.

V is TRBV5-1 and J is TRBJ2-3; D possibly corresponds to TRBD2 (6 bases). Trimming took off 5 bases at V and 2 bases at J, with 12 bases between the two ends. The CDR3 extends over 14 amino acids. CDR1 is SGHRS and CDR2 is YFSETQ in the germline V gene. CDR3 bases: TGCGCCAGCAGTGGGGGGAGAATCACAGATACGCAGTATTTT. Protein: CASSGGRITDTQYF.

The V and J genes are TRBV7-9 and TRBJ2-2; D is undetermined. The germline V and J ends were trimmed by 2 bases and 0 bases, with 7 bases remaining between them. Germline V lookup: CDR1 SEHNR, CDR2 FQNEAQ (reference sequence). CDR3 length equals 15 residues. The CDR3 is CASSLLGSNTGELFF. Here the CDR3 DNA reads TGTGCCAGCAGCTTATTAGGGTCGAACACCGGGGAGCTGTTTTTT.